The T cell receptor (beta chain) under discussion was sequenced for a study of cytomegalovirus exposure and HLA in healthy donors. This PCR relied on a set of 60 Vbeta primers and 13 Jbeta primers. Method: immunoSEQ multiplex PCR; TCRdb's copy keeps in-frame clones and lacks some. The table shows almost 200,000 clones, with roughly 79% occurring only once. Germline V gene lookup returns CDR1 MNHEY and CDR2 SMNVEV (reference sequence). This CDR3 is 13 amino acids long. V lost 4 bases to trimming and J lost 3 bases; unmatched junction nucleotides: 1. Sequences were obtained from PBMCs. The clonotype originates from a man under 40 in good health and CMV-seronegative. The J gene is TRBJ2-3, the V gene TRBV27; 7 bases map to TRBD2. CDR3 region: CASSYGRTDTQYF. The CDR3 region has the DNA TGTGCCAGCAGTTACGGGAGGACAGATACGCAGTATTTT.